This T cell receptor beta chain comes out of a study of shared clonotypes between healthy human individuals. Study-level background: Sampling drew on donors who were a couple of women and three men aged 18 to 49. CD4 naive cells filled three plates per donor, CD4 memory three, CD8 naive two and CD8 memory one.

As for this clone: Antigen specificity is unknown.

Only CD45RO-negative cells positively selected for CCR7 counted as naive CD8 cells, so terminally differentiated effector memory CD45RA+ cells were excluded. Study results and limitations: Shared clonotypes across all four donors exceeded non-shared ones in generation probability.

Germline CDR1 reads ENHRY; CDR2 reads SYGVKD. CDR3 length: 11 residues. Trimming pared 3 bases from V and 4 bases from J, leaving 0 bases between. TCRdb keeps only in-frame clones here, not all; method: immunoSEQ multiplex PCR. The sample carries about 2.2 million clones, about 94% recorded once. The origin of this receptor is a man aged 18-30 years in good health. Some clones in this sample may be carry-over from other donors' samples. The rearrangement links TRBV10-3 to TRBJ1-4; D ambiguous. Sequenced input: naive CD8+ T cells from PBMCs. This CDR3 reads CAISDNEKLFF. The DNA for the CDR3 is TGTGCCATCAGTGATAATGAAAAACTGTTTTTT.